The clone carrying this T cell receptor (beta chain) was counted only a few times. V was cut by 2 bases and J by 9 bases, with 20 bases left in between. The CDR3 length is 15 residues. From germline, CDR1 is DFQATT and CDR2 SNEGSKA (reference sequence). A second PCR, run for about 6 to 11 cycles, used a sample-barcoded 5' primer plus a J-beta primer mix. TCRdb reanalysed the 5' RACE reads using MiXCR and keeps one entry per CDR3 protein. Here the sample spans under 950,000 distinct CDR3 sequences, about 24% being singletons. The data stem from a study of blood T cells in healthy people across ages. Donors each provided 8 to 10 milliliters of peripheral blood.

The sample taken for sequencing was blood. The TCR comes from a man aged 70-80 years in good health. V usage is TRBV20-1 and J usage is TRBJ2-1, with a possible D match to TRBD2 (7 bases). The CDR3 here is CSARRGGGRSGEQFF. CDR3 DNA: TGCAGTGCTAGAAGGGGGGGAGGCCGCTCGGGTGAGCAGTTCTTC.